The rows below give T cell receptor beta chains drawn from one sample of a study of blood T cells in healthy people across ages. TCRdb reprocessed the 5' RACE reads via MiXCR and lists one record per CDR3 protein. The sample includes roughly 800,000 distinct CDR3 sequences, 55% to 70% seen only once; the top ten take approximately 23%. The sample taken for sequencing was blood. The receptors derive from a man in his thirties or forties in good health. CDR3s include the opening cysteine and the closing phenylalanine or tryptophan. The D gene is left open where the match is weak. The size field is filled for only some rows; it gives once, few, many or a size class.

.	few	TRBV9	TRBJ1-5	CASSRGVSNQPQHF	TGTGCCAGCAGCCGCGGAGTGAGCAATCAGCCCCAGCATTTT
TRBD1	few	TRBV29-1	TRBJ2-3	CSVEPRQGTTDTQYF	TGCAGCGTTGAACCTCGACAGGGGACAACAGATACGCAGTATTTT
.	.	TRBV10-1	TRBJ2-1	CASQGTSYNEQFF	TGCGCCAGCCAGGGGACATCCTACAATGAGCAGTTCTTC
.	.	TRBV3-1	TRBJ1-2	CASSPSGHYGYTF	TGTGCCAGCAGCCCATCTGGACACTATGGCTACACCTTC
TRBD2	.	TRBV5-1	TRBJ2-3	CASSWTGGSTDTQYF	TGCGCCAGCAGCTGGACGGGAGGTAGCACAGATACGCAGTATTTT
.	few	TRBV7-2	TRBJ2-5	CASSNPSRVKETQYF	TGTGCCAGCAGCAACCCTAGTCGGGTTAAAGAGACCCAGTACTTC
.	.	TRBV12-3/TRBV12-4	TRBJ2-4	CASSFNPAKNIQYF	TGTGCCAGCAGTTTTAACCCGGCCAAAAACATTCAGTACTTC
TRBD2	.	TRBV4-1	TRBJ2-3	CASSQFTSGTGRDTQYF	TGCGCCAGCAGCCAATTTACTAGCGGGACTGGGAGAGATACGCAGTATTTT
.	.	TRBV13	TRBJ1-6	CASGRTNSPLHF	TGTGCCTCGGGGAGGACTAATTCACCCCTCCACTTT
.	.	TRBV5-1	TRBJ2-2	CASSEGQNTGELFF	TGCGCCAGCAGCGAGGGACAGAACACCGGGGAGCTGTTTTTT
.	.	TRBV12-3/TRBV12-4	TRBJ1-4	CASSLAGLEKLFF	TGTGCCAGCAGTTTAGCAGGGTTAGAAAAACTGTTTTTT
TRBD1	.	TRBV27	TRBJ2-1	CASSLGQATFYNEQFF	TGTGCCAGCAGTTTAGGACAGGCGACCTTCTACAATGAGCAGTTCTTC
.	.	TRBV10-1	TRBJ2-7	CASRTAGQRSYEQYF	TGCGCCAGCAGAACAGCGGGACAGAGGTCCTACGAGCAGTACTTC
.	.	TRBV4-2	TRBJ2-1	CASSQENAGKVNEQFF	TGTGCCAGCAGCCAAGAAAATGCGGGGAAGGTTAATGAGCAGTTCTTC
.	.	TRBV9	TRBJ1-6	CASSQPGLNSPLHF	TGTGCCAGCAGTCAGCCGGGGCTGAATTCACCCCTCCACTTT
.	few	TRBV6-1	TRBJ2-5	CASSEKTRGLAETQYF	TGTGCCAGCAGTGAAAAAACAAGGGGTCTTGCAGAGACCCAGTACTTC